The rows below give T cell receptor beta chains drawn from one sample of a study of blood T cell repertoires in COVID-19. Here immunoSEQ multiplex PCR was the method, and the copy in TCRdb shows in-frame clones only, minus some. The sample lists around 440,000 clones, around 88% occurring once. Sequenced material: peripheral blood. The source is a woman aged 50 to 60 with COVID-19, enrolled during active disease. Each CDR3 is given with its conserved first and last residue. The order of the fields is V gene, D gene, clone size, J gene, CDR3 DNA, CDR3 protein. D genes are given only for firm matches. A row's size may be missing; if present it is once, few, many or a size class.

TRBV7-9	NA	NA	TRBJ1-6	TGTGCCAGCAGCTTAGGGGGCCTTAATTCACCCCTCCACTTT	CASSLGGLNSPLHF
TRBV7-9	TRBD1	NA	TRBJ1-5	TGTGCCAGCAGCTTAGGGGACAGGGGAGTTCAGCCCCAGCATTTT	CASSLGDRGVQPQHF
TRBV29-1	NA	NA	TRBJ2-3	TGCAGCGTTATTAGAATCACTAGCACAGATACGCAGTATTTT	CSVIRITSTDTQYF
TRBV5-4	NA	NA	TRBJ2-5	TGTGCCAGCAGCTCGGGGGGCCTAGCGAGATCCCAAGAGACCCAGTACTTC	CASSSGGLARSQETQYF
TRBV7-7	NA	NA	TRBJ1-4	TGTGCCAGCAGCTTAGCTTTACAGGGTCCCAATGAAAAACTGTTTTTT	CASSLALQGPNEKLFF
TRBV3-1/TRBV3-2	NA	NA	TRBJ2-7	TGTGCCAGCAGCCAAATGGCAGGACTATCCTACGAGCAGTACTTC	CASSQMAGLSYEQYF
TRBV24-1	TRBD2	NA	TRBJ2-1	TGTGCCACCAGTGTTCGGCGGGGGGGCAACAATGAGCAGTTCTTC	CATSVRRGGNNEQFF
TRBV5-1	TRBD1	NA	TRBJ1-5	TGCGCCAGCAGCTTGACAGGGGGCATGAGCCAGCCCCAGCATTTT	CASSLTGGMSQPQHF
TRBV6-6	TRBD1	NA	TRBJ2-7	TGTGCCAGCAGTGACAGGACAGGGGGCTGGTACGAGCAGTACTTC	CASSDRTGGWYEQYF
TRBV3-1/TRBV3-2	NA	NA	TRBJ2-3	TGTGCCAGCACGTCCGGGGTGATCACAGATACGCAGTATTTT	CASTSGVITDTQYF
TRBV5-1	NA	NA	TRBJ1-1	TGCGCCAGCAGCCGGGACACTTTGAACACTGAAGCTTTCTTT	CASSRDTLNTEAFF
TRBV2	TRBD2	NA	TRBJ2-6	TGTGCCAGCAGTTCCGAGAGCGGGGCAAGGGCCAACGTCCTGACTTTC	CASSSESGARANVLTF
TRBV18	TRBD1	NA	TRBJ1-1	TGTGCCAGCTCACCTAAGACAGGGGGCTTGAACACTGAAGCTTTCTTT	CASSPKTGGLNTEAFF
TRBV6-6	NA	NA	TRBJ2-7	TGTGCCAGCAGTTACTTGGTAGGAGGCTACGAGCAGTACTTC	CASSYLVGGYEQYF
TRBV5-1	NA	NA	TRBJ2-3	TGCGCCAGCAGCTTGGATGCGATTAGCACAGATACGCAGTATTTT	CASSLDAISTDTQYF
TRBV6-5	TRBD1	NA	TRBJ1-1	TGTGCCAGCAGTAAAACGGCCACAGGGGACACTGAAGCTTTCTTT	CASSKTATGDTEAFF
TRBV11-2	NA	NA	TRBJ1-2	TGTGCCAGCAGCTTAGAACGGGTCAGGGGTTATGGCTACACCTTC	CASSLERVRGYGYTF
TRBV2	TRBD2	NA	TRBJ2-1	TGTGCCAGCAGTGGGCTAGCGGGGGACGAGCAGTTCTTC	CASSGLAGDEQFF
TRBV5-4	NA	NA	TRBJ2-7	TGTGCCAGCAGCCGCCTAGTGTCACCGTACGAGCAGTACTTC	CASSRLVSPYEQYF
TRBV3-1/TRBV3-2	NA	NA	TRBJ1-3	TGTGCCAGCAGCGAGCGGCAAAACAGAAACACCATATATTTT	CASSERQNRNTIYF
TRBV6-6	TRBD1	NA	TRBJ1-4	TGTGCCAGCAGCCCCACAGGGGCCGGAGGAAAACTGTTTTTT	CASSPTGAGGKLFF
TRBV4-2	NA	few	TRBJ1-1	TGTGCCAGCAGCCAAGATCAAGCCTCGCCTGAAGCTTTCTTT	CASSQDQASPEAFF
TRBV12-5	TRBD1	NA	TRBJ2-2	TGTGCTAGTGGTTTGGTAATCGGACAGGGGTTGACCGGGGAGCTGTTTTTT	CASGLVIGQGLTGELFF
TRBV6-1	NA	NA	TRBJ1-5	TGTGCCAGCAGTGAAGCGCTCCGACTCTATAGCAATCAGCCCCAGCATTTT	CASSEALRLYSNQPQHF
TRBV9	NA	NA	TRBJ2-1	TGTGCCAGCAGCGTAGAGGGGAATCGCTACAATGAGCAGTTCTTC	CASSVEGNRYNEQFF
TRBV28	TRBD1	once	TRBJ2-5	TGTGCCAGCAGTTCCAACAGGGGGCTGGAGACCCAGTACTTC	CASSSNRGLETQYF
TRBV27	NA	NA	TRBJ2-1	TGTGCCAGCAGTTTGAGGGGGTCCTACAATGAGCAGTTCTTC	CASSLRGSYNEQFF
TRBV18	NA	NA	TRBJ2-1	TGTGCCAGCTCACCCCCTCAGGGTGGCGATGAGCAGTTCTTC	CASSPPQGGDEQFF
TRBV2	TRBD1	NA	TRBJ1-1	TGTGCCAGCAGGAACGACAGGGCGAACACTGAAGCTTTCTTT	CASRNDRANTEAFF
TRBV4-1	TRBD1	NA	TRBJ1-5	TGCGCCAGCAGCCACGCTGGGACAGGGAGAAGCAATCAGCCCCAGCATTTT	CASSHAGTGRSNQPQHF
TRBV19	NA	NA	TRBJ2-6	TGTGCCAGTAGGAAGAACGGGGGCTCTGGGGCCAACGTCCTGACTTTC	CASRKNGGSGANVLTF
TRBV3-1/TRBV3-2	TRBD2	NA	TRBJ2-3	TGTGCCAGCATGCCCAGTCAGCGGGGTTCGGGGGCAGATACGCAGTATTTT	CASMPSQRGSGADTQYF
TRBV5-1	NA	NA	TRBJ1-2	TGCGCCAGCAGCTTGGACAGTCGGGAGGGAAATGGCTACACCTTC	CASSLDSREGNGYTF
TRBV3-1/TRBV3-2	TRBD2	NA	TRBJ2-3	TGTGCCAGCAGCGCCCCGGGACTACCAGATACGCAGTATTTT	CASSAPGLPDTQYF
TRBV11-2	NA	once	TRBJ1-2	TGTGCCAGCAGCTTAGGTGCACCGGGCTATGGCTACACCTTC	CASSLGAPGYGYTF
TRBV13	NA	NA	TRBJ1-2	TGTGCCAGCAGCTTTGGCGTCGTCGACAGGACCTCAAATGGCTACACCTTC	CASSFGVVDRTSNGYTF
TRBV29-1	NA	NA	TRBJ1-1	TGCAGCGTCACCCCCGGCGGGAACACTGAAGCTTTCTTT	CSVTPGGNTEAFF
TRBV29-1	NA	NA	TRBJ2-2	TGCAGCGTTATGCAGGGGGGAACCGGGGAGCTGTTTTTT	CSVMQGGTGELFF
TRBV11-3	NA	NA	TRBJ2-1	TGTGCCAGCAGCTTAGAACCGGGGATACCGAATGAGCAGTTCTTC	CASSLEPGIPNEQFF
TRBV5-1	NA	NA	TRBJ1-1	TGCGCCAGCAGCTTGGACAGTAACACTGAAGCTTTCTTT	CASSLDSNTEAFF
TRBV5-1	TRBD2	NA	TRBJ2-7	TGCGCCAGCAGCTTGACGGCCACTAGCGGTGGGACCTACGAGCAGTACTTC	CASSLTATSGGTYEQYF
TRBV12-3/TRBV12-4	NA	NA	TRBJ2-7	TGTGCCTCTCGGTCGGGGTACGAGCAGTACTTC	CASRSGYEQYF
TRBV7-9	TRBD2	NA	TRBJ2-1	TGTGCCAGCAGACTCGGGGGGTACAATGAGCAGTTCTTC	CASRLGGYNEQFF